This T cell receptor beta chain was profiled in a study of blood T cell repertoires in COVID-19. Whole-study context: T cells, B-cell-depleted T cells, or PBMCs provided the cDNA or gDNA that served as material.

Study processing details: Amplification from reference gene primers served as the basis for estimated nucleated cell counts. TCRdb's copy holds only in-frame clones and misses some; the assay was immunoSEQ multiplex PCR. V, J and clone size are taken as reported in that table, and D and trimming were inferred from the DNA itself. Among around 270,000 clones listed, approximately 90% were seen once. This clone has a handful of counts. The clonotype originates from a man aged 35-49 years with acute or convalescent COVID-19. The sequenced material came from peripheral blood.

The CDR3 DNA follows: TGCGCCAGCAGCCCGCCATTTACAGGGTTAGGTGGCGGGGAGCTGTTTTTT. This sequence encodes CASSPPFTGLGGGELFF. This chain connects TRBV5-1 to TRBJ2-2, with D possibly matching TRBD1 (6 bases). The CDR3 contains 17 residues. Germline V gives CDR1 SGHRS, CDR2 YFSETQ. The V and J ends lost 4 bases and 7 bases respectively, with 23 bases between them.